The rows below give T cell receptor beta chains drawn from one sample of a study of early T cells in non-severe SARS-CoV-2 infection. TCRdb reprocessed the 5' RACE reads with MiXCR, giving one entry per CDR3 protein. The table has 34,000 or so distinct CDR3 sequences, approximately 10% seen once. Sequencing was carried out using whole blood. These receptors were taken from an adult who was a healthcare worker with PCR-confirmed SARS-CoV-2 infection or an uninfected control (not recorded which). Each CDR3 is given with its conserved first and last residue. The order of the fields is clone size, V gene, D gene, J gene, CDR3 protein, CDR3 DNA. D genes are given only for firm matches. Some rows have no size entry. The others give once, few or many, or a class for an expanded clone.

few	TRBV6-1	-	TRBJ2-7	CASSEATSSYYEQYF	TGTGCCAGCAGTGAAGCAACGTCCAGTTACTACGAGCAGTACTTC
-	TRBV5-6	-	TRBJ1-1	CASSLAGQYLNTEAFF	TGTGCCAGCAGCTTGGCCGGACAGTATTTGAACACTGAAGCTTTCTTT
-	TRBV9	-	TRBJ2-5	CASSVGSGAYQETQYF	TGTGCCAGCAGCGTAGGGTCAGGCGCGTACCAAGAGACCCAGTACTTC
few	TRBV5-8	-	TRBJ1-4	CASSLLPGEKLFF	TGTGCCAGCAGCTTGTTACCAGGGGAAAAACTGTTTTTT
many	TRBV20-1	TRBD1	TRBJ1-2	CSAGDPGTGDYGYTF	TGCAGTGCTGGGGACCCGGGGACAGGAGACTATGGCTACACCTTC
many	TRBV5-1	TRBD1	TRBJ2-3	CASSLTGTGGKGRTDTQYF	TGCGCCAGCAGCTTGACCGGGACAGGGGGTAAGGGCCGCACAGATACGCAGTATTTT
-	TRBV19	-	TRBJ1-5	CASTRDAVYQPQHF	TGTGCCAGTACGCGGGATGCAGTTTATCAGCCCCAGCATTTT
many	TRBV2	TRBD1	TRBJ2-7	CASTRMDRGSNGQYF	TGTGCCAGCACGCGGATGGACAGGGGGTCAAACGGGCAGTACTTC
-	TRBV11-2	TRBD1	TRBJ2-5	CASSSDRVGTETQYF	TGTGCCAGCAGTTCCGACAGGGTGGGGACAGAGACCCAGTACTTC
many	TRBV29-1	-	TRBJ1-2	CSVEQGGNYGYTF	TGCAGCGTTGAACAGGGAGGGAACTATGGCTACACCTTC
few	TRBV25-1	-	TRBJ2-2	CASSPDFTGELFF	TGTGCCAGCAGTCCAGACTTCACCGGGGAGCTGTTTTTT
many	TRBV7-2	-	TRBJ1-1	CASSLVARRENTEAFF	TGTGCCAGCAGCTTAGTAGCTAGACGGGAGAACACTGAAGCTTTCTTT
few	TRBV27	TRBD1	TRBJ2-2	CASREQDRGRDWTGELFF	TGTGCCAGCCGCGAACAGGACAGGGGGCGGGACTGGACCGGGGAGCTGTTTTTT
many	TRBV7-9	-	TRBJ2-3	CASSFGGAADTQYF	TGTGCCAGCAGCTTTGGCGGGGCGGCAGATACGCAGTATTTT
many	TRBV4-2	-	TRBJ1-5	CASSQDGLPHQPQHF	TGTGCCAGCAGCCAAGATGGTCTACCCCATCAGCCCCAGCATTTT
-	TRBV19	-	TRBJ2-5	CASSFNPFQETQYF	TGTGCCAGTAGCTTTAATCCTTTCCAAGAGACCCAGTACTTC
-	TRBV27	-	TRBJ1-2	CASSLKGEGYTF	TGTGCCAGCAGTTTAAAGGGGGAAGGCTACACCTTC
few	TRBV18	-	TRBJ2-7	CASSLDAWGGQYF	TGTGCCAGCTCACTGGACGCTTGGGGCGGGCAGTACTTC
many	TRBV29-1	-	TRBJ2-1	CSLISGGVKNEQFF	TGCAGCCTCATTTCAGGGGGGGTTAAAAATGAGCAGTTCTTC
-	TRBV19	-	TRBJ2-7	CASRRLLGDYEQYF	TGTGCCTCTAGACGGCTGCTTGGAGACTACGAGCAGTACTTC
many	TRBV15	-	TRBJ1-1	CATSSARGNPPAFF	TGTGCCACCAGCAGCGCCCGGGGCAATCCCCCAGCTTTCTTT
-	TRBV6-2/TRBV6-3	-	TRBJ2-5	CASSYTLARQETQYF	TGTGCCAGCAGTTACACCCTAGCGCGGCAAGAGACCCAGTACTTC
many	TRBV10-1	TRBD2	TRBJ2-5	CASSESGGGSQETQYF	TGCGCCAGCAGTGAGTCCGGGGGGGGGTCCCAAGAGACCCAGTACTTC
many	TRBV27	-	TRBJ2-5	CASRSRGGESTSTQYF	TGTGCCAGCAGGTCGAGGGGCGGGGAGTCTACAAGCACCCAGTACTTC
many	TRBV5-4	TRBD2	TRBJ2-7	CASSLGLAGGLDEQYF	TGTGCCAGCAGCCTAGGACTAGCGGGGGGGCTGGACGAGCAGTACTTC
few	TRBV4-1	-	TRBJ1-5	CASSQRESRGDQPQHF	TGCGCCAGCAGCCAAAGGGAGTCACGGGGGGATCAGCCCCAGCATTTT
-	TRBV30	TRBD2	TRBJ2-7	CAWSVRGGYEQYF	TGTGCCTGGAGTGTACGGGGAGGGTACGAGCAGTACTTC
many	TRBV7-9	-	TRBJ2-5	CASSVGGPQYF	TGTGCCAGCAGCGTCGGGGGACCCCAGTACTTC
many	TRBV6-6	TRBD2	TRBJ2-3	CATSTSGGARDTQYF	TGTGCCACCTCGACTAGCGGGGGGGCTAGAGATACGCAGTATTTT
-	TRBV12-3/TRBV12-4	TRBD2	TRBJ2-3	CASSSRTSADTQYF	TGTGCCAGCAGTTCCCGGACTAGCGCAGATACGCAGTATTTT
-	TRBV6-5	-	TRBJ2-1	CASSYGSSREQFF	TGTGCCAGCAGTTACGGGAGCAGCAGGGAGCAGTTCTTC
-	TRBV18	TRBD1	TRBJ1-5	CASSPTGEGVNSNQPQHF	TGTGCCAGCTCACCAACAGGGGAAGGGGTCAATAGCAATCAGCCCCAGCATTTT
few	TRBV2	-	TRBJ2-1	CASSKVNLFYNEQFF	TGTGCCAGCAGTAAGGTGAACCTCTTCTACAATGAGCAGTTCTTC
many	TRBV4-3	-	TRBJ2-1	CASSQDGGIRAGNEQFF	TGCGCCAGCAGCCAAGATGGGGGGATAAGGGCCGGCAATGAGCAGTTCTTC
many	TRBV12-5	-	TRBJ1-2	CASGLLLANYGYTF	TGTGCTAGTGGTTTGCTTTTAGCTAACTATGGCTACACCTTC
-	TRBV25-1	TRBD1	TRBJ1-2	CASSPFGQGLGGYTF	TGTGCCAGCAGCCCCTTCGGACAGGGTTTAGGCGGCTACACCTTC
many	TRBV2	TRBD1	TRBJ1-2	CASGKASGGSFGYTF	TGTGCCAGCGGTAAGGCGTCAGGGGGATCCTTCGGCTACACCTTC
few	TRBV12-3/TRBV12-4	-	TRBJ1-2	CASSPNRDGVSTF	TGTGCCAGCAGCCCGAACCGGGACGGCGTAAGCACCTTC
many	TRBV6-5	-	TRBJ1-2	CASSPGQRVYGYTF	TGTGCCAGCAGTCCCGGACAGCGAGTTTATGGCTACACCTTC
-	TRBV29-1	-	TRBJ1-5	CSFSGGAQQPQHF	TGCAGCTTCTCAGGCGGGGCACAACAGCCCCAGCATTTT
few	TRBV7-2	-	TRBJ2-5	CASSREIMGRGETQYF	TGTGCCAGCAGCCGGGAGATCATGGGCCGGGGAGAGACCCAGTACTTC
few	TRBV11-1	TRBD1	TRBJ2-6	CASSLEDRAGANVLTF	TGTGCCAGCAGCTTAGAAGACAGGGCTGGGGCCAACGTCCTGACTTTC
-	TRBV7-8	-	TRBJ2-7	CASSSRGDTEQYF	TGTGCCAGCAGCTCGCGTGGGGATACCGAGCAGTACTTC
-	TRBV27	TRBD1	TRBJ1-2	CASTEQGRGYGYTF	TGTGCCAGCACCGAACAGGGGAGAGGCTATGGCTACACCTTC
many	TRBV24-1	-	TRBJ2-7	CATSDRGNYEQYF	TGTGCCACCAGTGATCGGGGAAACTACGAGCAGTACTTC
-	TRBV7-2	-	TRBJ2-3	CASSLVWQGGDTQYF	TGTGCCAGCAGCTTAGTCTGGCAGGGGGGAGATACGCAGTATTTT
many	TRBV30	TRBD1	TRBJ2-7	CARNGRRGQGTYEQYF	TGTGCCCGTAACGGCCGACGGGGACAGGGGACCTACGAGCAGTACTTC